The T cell receptor beta chain described here comes from a study of shared clonotypes between healthy human individuals. J lost 2 bases, V lost 4 bases, and 8 bases had no gene match. CDR3 size: 16 residues. The germline CDR1 and CDR2 sequences are MNHEY and SVGAGI. The table came from immunoSEQ multiplex PCR; TCRdb's copy has only in-frame clones and leaves some out. The sample lists roughly 2.6 million clones; about 92% were seen once. As for this clone: The target antigen is unknown.

Broader study findings: The study sampled only blood, and tissue repertoires likely differ. Lower generation probabilities were found for non-shared clonotypes than for those shared by all four donors.

This TCR was sampled from a man between 18 and 35 years old in good health. V and J are TRBV6-5 and TRBJ2-5; 9 bases are a match to TRBD1. The sample consisted of naive CD4+ T cells sorted from blood. Subset in this sample: CD45RA+ positively selected. The CDR3 sequence: CASSSGQGRTQETQYF. In nucleotides, the CDR3 is TGTGCCAGCAGTTCCGGACAGGGGAGAACTCAAGAGACCCAGTACTTC.